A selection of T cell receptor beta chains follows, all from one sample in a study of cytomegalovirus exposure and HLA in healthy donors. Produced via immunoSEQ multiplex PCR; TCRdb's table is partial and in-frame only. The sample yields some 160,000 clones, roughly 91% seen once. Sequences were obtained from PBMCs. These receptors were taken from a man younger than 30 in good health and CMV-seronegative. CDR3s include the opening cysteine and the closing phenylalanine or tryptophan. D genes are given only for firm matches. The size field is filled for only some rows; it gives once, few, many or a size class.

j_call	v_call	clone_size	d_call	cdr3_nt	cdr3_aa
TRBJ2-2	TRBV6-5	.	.	TGTGCCAGCAGAACGGCAGGGCTCACCGGGGAGCTGTTTTTT	CASRTAGLTGELFF
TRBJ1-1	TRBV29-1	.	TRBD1	TGCAGCGTCCTCATCGGGACAGGGGATGGAACTTTCTTT	CSVLIGTGDGTFF
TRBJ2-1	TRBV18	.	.	TGTGCCAGCCACCAAGACGGGGGTTTTGATGAGCAGTTCTTC	CASHQDGGFDEQFF
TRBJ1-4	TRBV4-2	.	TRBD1	TGTGCCAGCGGGGACAGGGGTTTTGAACTGTTTTTT	CASGDRGFELFF
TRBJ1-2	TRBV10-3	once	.	TGTGCCATCAGTGAGTCCCAAAACTCGCCCACCTTC	CAISESQNSPTF
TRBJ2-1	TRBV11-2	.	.	TGTGCCAGCAGCTTAGGGAGCGGTAATGAGCAGTTCTTC	CASSLGSGNEQFF
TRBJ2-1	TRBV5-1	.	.	TGCGCCAGCAGCTTGAAAGGCCTAGGCTCCTACAATGAGCAGTTCTTC	CASSLKGLGSYNEQFF
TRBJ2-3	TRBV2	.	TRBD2	TGTGCCAGCAGTGAAACTAGCGGGTTTTCAGATACGCAGTATTTT	CASSETSGFSDTQYF
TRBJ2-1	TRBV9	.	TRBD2	TGTGCCAGCAGCGTAGGGGGACTAGCTCAGTACAATGAGCAGTTCTTC	CASSVGGLAQYNEQFF
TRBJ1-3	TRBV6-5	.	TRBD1	TGTGCCAGCCGAGGGACAGGGGCGGGAAACACCATATATTTT	CASRGTGAGNTIYF
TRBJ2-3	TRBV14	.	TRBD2	TGTGCCAGCAGCTCGTACTTTAGCGGGGGGGCCCTAGATACGCAGTATTTT	CASSSYFSGGALDTQYF
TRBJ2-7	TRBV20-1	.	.	TGCAGTGCTGGAGGGCCGGGGGAGCAGTACTTC	CSAGGPGEQYF
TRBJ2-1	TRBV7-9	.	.	TGTGCCAGCAGCCTTTACGTACAGGGGCAGTTCTTC	CASSLYVQGQFF
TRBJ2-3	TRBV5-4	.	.	TGTGCCAGCAGCTTAGGGCGGGTGACAGATACGCAGTATTTT	CASSLGRVTDTQYF
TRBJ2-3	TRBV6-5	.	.	TGTGCCAGCAGTCTGGACAGTCTCCGCACAGATACGCAGTATTTT	CASSLDSLRTDTQYF
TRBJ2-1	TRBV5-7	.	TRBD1	TGTGCCAGCAGCTCGGGGCTCAGGGGGCCTCGCTCCTACAATGAGCAGTTCTTC	CASSSGLRGPRSYNEQFF
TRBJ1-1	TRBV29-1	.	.	TGCAGCGTTGAAGTGGCGGGGGCGGGTACTGAAGCTTTCTTT	CSVEVAGAGTEAFF
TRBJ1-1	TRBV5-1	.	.	TGCGCCAGCAGCTTTCGGGAGTGGGACACTGAAGCTTTCTTT	CASSFREWDTEAFF
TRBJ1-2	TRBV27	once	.	TGTGCCAGCAGTTTAGGGGGAGGTGGCTACTATGGCTACACCTTC	CASSLGGGGYYGYTF
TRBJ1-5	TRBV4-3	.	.	TGCGCCAGCAGCCGCACAGCGGGGAATCAGCCCCAGCATTTT	CASSRTAGNQPQHF
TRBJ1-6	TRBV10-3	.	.	TGTGCCATCAGTGAGTCAGGGAGCTATAATTCACCCCTCCACTTT	CAISESGSYNSPLHF
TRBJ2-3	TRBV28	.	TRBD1	TGTGCCAGCATGACAGGGGGCGAGGCAGATACGCAGTATTTT	CASMTGGEADTQYF
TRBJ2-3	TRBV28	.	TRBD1	TGTGCCAGCAGTTCGGGACAGGGCGTCGGCTTGACAGATACGCAGTATTTT	CASSSGQGVGLTDTQYF
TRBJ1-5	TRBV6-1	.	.	TGTGCCAGCAGGGAATTAGGTGGGACTCGGGGGTACGAAGGCAATCAGCCCCAGCATTTT	CASRELGGTRGYEGNQPQHF
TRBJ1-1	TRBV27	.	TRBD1	TGTGCCAGCAGTCCTAATCCGGGACAGATAAACACTGAAGCTTTCTTT	CASSPNPGQINTEAFF
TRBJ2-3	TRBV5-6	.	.	TGTGCCAGCAGCTTGCCCCTCCCGGCAGATACGCAGTATTTT	CASSLPLPADTQYF
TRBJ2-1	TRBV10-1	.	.	TGCGCCAGCAGTGAGTCCGGCAGGGCCTACAATGAGCAGTTCTTC	CASSESGRAYNEQFF
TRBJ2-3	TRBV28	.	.	TGTGCCAGCAGTCCCCGGACACGAAGTAGCACAGATACGCAGTATTTT	CASSPRTRSSTDTQYF
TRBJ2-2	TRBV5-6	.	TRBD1	TGTGCCAGCATCACCTTGACAGGGTTGGAGACCGGGGAGCTGTTTTTT	CASITLTGLETGELFF
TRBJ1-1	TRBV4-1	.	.	TGCGCCAGCAGCCAAGATCAGGGCGGCACTGAAGCTTTCTTT	CASSQDQGGTEAFF
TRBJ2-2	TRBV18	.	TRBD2	TGTGCCAGCTCACCAAGGAGCGGGAGTGGCACCGGGGAGCTGTTTTTT	CASSPRSGSGTGELFF
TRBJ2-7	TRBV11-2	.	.	TGTGCCAGCAGCTTAGGAGGCCACGAGCAGTACTTC	CASSLGGHEQYF
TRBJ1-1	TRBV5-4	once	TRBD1	TGTGCCAGCAGCTCCGGAGGGGGCGCGGCGAATAACACTGAAGCTTTCTTT	CASSSGGGAANNTEAFF
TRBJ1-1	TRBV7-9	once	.	TGTGCCAGCAGCTTAGGAAGCAACACTGAAGCTTTCTTT	CASSLGSNTEAFF
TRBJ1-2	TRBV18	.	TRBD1	TGTGCCAGCTCACCCTTAAGGACAGGGGGCATCGGAGAGGAGGCCTATGGCTACACCTTC	CASSPLRTGGIGEEAYGYTF
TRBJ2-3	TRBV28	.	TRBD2	TGTGCCAGCAGTTTGAGCGGGGGGCTTGACACGCAGTATTTT	CASSLSGGLDTQYF
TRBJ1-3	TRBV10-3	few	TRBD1	TGTGCCATCAGTGCGGGACAGCTTGGAAACACCATATATTTT	CAISAGQLGNTIYF